These T cell receptor beta chains were read from a single sample in a study of beta chain features in type 1 diabetes. Clones were read by immunoSEQ multiplex PCR, and TCRdb kept only the in-frame ones, dropping some. The sample contains around 250,000 clones, about 70% of which appear only once. The sample was naive CD4+ T cells from blood. The source of these receptors is a man between 25 and 39 years old in good health. The CDR3 runs from the conserved cysteine through the conserved F or W. A D gene is named only where the DNA matches it firmly. Clone size is shown for a subset of rows, as once, few, many or a class of expanded clone.

V,J,D,size,DNA,CDR3
TRBV7-2,TRBJ2-7,.,.,TGTGCCAGCAGCCTTAGCGCGTACGCCTACGAGCAGTACTTC,CASSLSAYAYEQYF
TRBV6-6,TRBJ2-5,TRBD1,.,TGTGCCAGCAGTCCTGGTGGGACAGCCCAAGAGACCCAGTACTTC,CASSPGGTAQETQYF
TRBV25-1,TRBJ1-2,.,.,TGTGCCAGCAGTGAAGGTATCGGCTACACCTTC,CASSEGIGYTF
TRBV18,TRBJ2-1,TRBD1,.,TGTGCCAGCTCACCTGACAGGGGCTGGGTCTTC,CASSPDRGWVF
TRBV30,TRBJ1-1,.,.,TGTGCCTGGAAAAAGACCCCGATTCGGACGGTGAACACTGAAGCTTTCTTT,CAWKKTPIRTVNTEAFF
TRBV7-2,TRBJ2-3,.,.,TGTGCCAGCAGCTCCCCGACAGGAATCACAGATACGCAGTATTTT,CASSSPTGITDTQYF
TRBV7-9,TRBJ2-7,TRBD2,once,TGTGCCAGCAGCGCCCTAGGGCTAGCGGATCTCTCCTACGAGCAGTACTTC,CASSALGLADLSYEQYF
TRBV4-3,TRBJ1-2,TRBD1,.,TGCGCCAGCAGCTACATCCCGGGACAGGGGTATGGCTACACCTTC,CASSYIPGQGYGYTF
TRBV18,TRBJ1-5,.,few,TGTGCCAGCTCACCACCGGGATTTCAGCCCCAGCATTTT,CASSPPGFQPQHF
TRBV30,TRBJ1-1,.,.,TGTGCCTGGAGTGTGGGGGGCTACACTGAAGCTTTCTTT,CAWSVGGYTEAFF
TRBV7-9,TRBJ1-4,TRBD1,.,TGTGCCAGCAGCTCCGGACAGGGGGCATCTTATGAAAAACTGTTTTTT,CASSSGQGASYEKLFF
TRBV7-9,TRBJ2-5,TRBD2,.,TGTGCCAGCAGCACGCCGGGACTAGCGGGACAAGAGACCCAGTACTTC,CASSTPGLAGQETQYF
TRBV4-2,TRBJ2-1,.,.,TGTGCCAGCAGCCAAGACGGCAGCGACAATGAGCAGTTCTTC,CASSQDGSDNEQFF
TRBV19,TRBJ2-1,TRBD1,.,TGTGCCAGTACTCTTGGGACAGGGGGTTACAATGAGCAGTTCTTC,CASTLGTGGYNEQFF
TRBV7-9,TRBJ2-3,TRBD1,.,TGTGCCAGCAGCCAGGGACAGACTTTTACAGATACGCAGTATTTT,CASSQGQTFTDTQYF
TRBV7-2,TRBJ2-2,.,few,TGTGCCAGCAGCCCCTCGGGCGGAGGACCTGGGGAGCTGTTTTTT,CASSPSGGGPGELFF
TRBV30,TRBJ1-1,TRBD1,.,TGTGCCTGGATAAGGGACAGGGGTGGCACTGAAGCTTTCTTT,CAWIRDRGGTEAFF
TRBV5-6,TRBJ2-5,TRBD2,few,TGTGCCAGCAGCTCGGGAGATTGGGAGGGAGCAGAGACCCAGTACTTC,CASSSGDWEGAETQYF
TRBV11-2,TRBJ2-3,.,.,TGTGCCAGCAGCGCCCGTCCGAAGTTCACCGCAGATACGCAGTATTTT,CASSARPKFTADTQYF
TRBV4-3,TRBJ2-2,.,.,TGCGCCAGCAGCCGCGTCGTTGGCGCGGGAAAGGCCGGGGAGCTGTTTTTT,CASSRVVGAGKAGELFF
TRBV29-1,TRBJ1-2,.,once,TGCAGCGTTCAGGGTGCCAACTATGGCTACACCTTC,CSVQGANYGYTF
TRBV25-1,TRBJ1-6,.,few,TGTGCCAGCAGTGTAGGAAATTCACCCCTCCACTTT,CASSVGNSPLHF
TRBV7-2,TRBJ2-3,.,.,TGTGCCAGCAGCCCCATCTCTCGGGATACGCAGTATTTT,CASSPISRDTQYF
TRBV29-1,TRBJ1-1,.,.,TGCAGCTTTCGTTATGGGACAATGAACACTGAAGCTTTCTTT,CSFRYGTMNTEAFF
TRBV7-9,TRBJ1-2,.,.,TGTGCCAGCAGCCTAGGTGGCGGCTACACCTTC,CASSLGGGYTF
TRBV27,TRBJ1-1,.,.,TGTGCCAGCAGTTCTGGCGGGACGGGGAACACTGAAGCTTTCTTT,CASSSGGTGNTEAFF
TRBV11-2,TRBJ1-1,.,.,TGTGCCAGCAGACGACCGGGCAGAGCCAACACTGAAGCTTTCTTT,CASRRPGRANTEAFF
TRBV30,TRBJ2-1,TRBD1,.,TGTGCCTGGACAAGACAGGGCTCCTACAATGAGCAGTTCTTC,CAWTRQGSYNEQFF
TRBV2,TRBJ1-1,.,.,TGTGCCAGCAGGGGCTGGGGGTTGGAAGCTTTCTTT,CASRGWGLEAFF
TRBV25-1,TRBJ1-2,.,.,TGTGCCAGCAGTGAATCCGTGGCAGCCTATGGCTACACCTTC,CASSESVAAYGYTF
TRBV5-1,TRBJ1-4,.,once,TGCGCCAGCAGCTTGGTTTCGGGGGCTAATGAAAAACTGTTTTTT,CASSLVSGANEKLFF
TRBV30,TRBJ1-6,TRBD1,once,TGTGCCTGGAGTGTACAACAGGGGAATTCACCCCTCCACTTT,CAWSVQQGNSPLHF
TRBV29-1,TRBJ1-1,TRBD1,.,TGCAGCGTCGACCAAAGGGGGCGGACTGAAGCTTTCTTT,CSVDQRGRTEAFF
TRBV7-2,TRBJ2-5,TRBD2,few,TGTGCCAGCAGCTTATCAGTGGCGGGAGGTGGTAAGACCCAGTACTTC,CASSLSVAGGGKTQYF
TRBV5-4,TRBJ2-1,.,.,TGTGCCAGCAGCTTGCTGTCCGCCGGGGTTGAGCAGTTCTTC,CASSLLSAGVEQFF
TRBV19,TRBJ1-2,TRBD1,.,TGTGCCAGCGAGGACAGGAGTGGTGGCTACACCTTC,CASEDRSGGYTF
TRBV9,TRBJ2-5,.,few,TGTGCCAGCAGCGTAGATCGGGGAGGAATGGAGACCCAGTACTTC,CASSVDRGGMETQYF
TRBV7-9,TRBJ1-5,.,.,TGTGCCAGCAGCTCAAACAGGGGCAATCAGCCCCAGCATTTT,CASSSNRGNQPQHF
TRBV29-1,TRBJ2-3,.,.,TGCAGCGTTGAAAGGGTAGCAGGACCGCAGTATTTT,CSVERVAGPQYF
TRBV19,TRBJ1-5,.,.,TGTGCCAGTAGCCCTGGGGAGGGTTGGAGGCAGCCCCAGCATTTT,CASSPGEGWRQPQHF
TRBV29-1,TRBJ2-1,TRBD2,.,TGCAGCGCCTGCTCCCCCACTAGCGGGCTTTTAAATGAGCAGTTCTTC,CSACSPTSGLLNEQFF
TRBV30,TRBJ2-3,.,.,TGTGCCTGGAGAAAGGGAGGGACATCCACGCAGTATTTT,CAWRKGGTSTQYF
TRBV7-9,TRBJ1-1,TRBD1,.,TGTGCCAGCGGACAGGGTTGGAACACTGAAGCTTTCTTT,CASGQGWNTEAFF
TRBV30,TRBJ2-1,TRBD2,.,TGTGCCTGGAGTGTAGCCGGGACTAGCCACAATGAGCAGTTCTTC,CAWSVAGTSHNEQFF
TRBV28,TRBJ2-6,TRBD1,.,TGTGCCAGCAGTTGGTCGGCGACAGGGCACTCTGGGGCCAACGTCCTGACTTTC,CASSWSATGHSGANVLTF
TRBV25-1,TRBJ2-7,.,few,TGTGCCAGCAGTGCCGGGACTTGGGAGCAGTACTTC,CASSAGTWEQYF
TRBV20-1,TRBJ2-1,.,few,TGCAGTGCTGGAGGTGGCAATGAGCAGTTCTTC,CSAGGGNEQFF